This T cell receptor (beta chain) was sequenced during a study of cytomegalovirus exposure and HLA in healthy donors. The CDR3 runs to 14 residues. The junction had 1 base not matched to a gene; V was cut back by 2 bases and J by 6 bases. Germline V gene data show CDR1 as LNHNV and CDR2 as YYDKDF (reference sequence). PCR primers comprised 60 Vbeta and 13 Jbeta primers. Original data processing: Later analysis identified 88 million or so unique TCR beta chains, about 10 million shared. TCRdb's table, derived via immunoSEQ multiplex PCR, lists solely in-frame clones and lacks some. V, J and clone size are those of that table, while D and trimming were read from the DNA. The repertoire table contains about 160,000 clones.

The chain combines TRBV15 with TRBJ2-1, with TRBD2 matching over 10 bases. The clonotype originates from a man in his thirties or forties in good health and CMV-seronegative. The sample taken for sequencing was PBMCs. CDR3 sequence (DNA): TGTGCCACCAGCAGACGGACTAGCGGCAATGAGCAGTTCTTC. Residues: CATSRRTSGNEQFF.